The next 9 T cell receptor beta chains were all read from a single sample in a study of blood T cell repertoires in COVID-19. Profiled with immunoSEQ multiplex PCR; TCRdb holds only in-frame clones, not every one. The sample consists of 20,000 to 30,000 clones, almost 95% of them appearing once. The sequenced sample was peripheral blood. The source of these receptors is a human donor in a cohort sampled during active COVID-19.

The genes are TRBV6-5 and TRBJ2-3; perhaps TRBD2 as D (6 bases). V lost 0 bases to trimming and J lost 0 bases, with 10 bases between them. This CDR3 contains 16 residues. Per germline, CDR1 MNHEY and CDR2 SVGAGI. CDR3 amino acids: CASSYSGRGSTDTQYF. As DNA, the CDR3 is TGTGCCAGCAGTTACTCGGGGCGGGGCAGCACAGATACGCAGTATTTT.

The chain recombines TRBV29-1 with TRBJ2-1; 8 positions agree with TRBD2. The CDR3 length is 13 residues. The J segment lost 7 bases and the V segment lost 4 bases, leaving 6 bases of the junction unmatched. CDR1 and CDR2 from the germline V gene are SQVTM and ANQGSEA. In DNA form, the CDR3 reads TGCAGCGTTGCGAGGACTAGCTCGAATGAGCAGTTCTTC. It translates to CSVARTSSNEQFF.

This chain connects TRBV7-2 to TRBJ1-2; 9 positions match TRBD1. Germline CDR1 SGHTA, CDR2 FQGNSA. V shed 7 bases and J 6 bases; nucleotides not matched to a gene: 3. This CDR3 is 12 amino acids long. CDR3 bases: TGTGCCAGCACCAGGACAGGGGATGGCTACACCTTC. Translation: CASTRTGDGYTF.

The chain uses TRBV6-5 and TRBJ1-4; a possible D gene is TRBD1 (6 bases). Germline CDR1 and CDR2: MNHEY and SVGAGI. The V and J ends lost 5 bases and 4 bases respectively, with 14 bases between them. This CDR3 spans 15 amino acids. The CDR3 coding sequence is TGTGCCAGCAGTAAAACCGGGACAAGTAATGAAAAACTGTTTTTT. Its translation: CASSKTGTSNEKLFF.

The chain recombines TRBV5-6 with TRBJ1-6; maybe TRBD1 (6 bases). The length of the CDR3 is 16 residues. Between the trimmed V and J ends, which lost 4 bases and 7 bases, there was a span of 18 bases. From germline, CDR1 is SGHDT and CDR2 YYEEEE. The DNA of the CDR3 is TGTGCCAGCAGCCGCGTACGCTGGACAGACAATTCACCCCTCCACTTT. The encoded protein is CASSRVRWTDNSPLHF.

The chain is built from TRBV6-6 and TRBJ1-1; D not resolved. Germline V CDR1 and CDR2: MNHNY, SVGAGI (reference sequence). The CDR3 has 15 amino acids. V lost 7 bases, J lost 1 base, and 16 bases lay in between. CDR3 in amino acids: CASNIQPGRNTEAFF. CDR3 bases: TGTGCCAGCAATATACAGCCAGGTCGGAACACTGAAGCTTTCTTT.

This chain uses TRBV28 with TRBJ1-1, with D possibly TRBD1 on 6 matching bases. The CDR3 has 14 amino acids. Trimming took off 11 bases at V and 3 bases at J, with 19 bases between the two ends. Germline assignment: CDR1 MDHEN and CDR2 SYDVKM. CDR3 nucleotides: TGTGCCGGACGAGGGGGGGCGCGGGACACTGAAGCTTTCTTT. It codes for CAGRGGARDTEAFF.

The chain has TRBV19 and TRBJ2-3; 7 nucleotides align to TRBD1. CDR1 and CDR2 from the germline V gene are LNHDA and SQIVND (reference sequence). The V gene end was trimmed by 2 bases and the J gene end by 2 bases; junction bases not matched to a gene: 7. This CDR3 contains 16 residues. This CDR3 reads CASSIRGPGITDTQYF. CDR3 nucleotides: TGTGCCAGTAGTATAAGGGGGCCAGGGATCACAGATACGCAGTATTTT.

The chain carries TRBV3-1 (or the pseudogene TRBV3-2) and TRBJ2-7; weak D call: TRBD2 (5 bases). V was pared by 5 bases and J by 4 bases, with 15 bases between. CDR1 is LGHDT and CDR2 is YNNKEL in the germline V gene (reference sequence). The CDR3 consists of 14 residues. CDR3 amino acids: CASSTWRSGYEQYF. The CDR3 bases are TGTGCCAGCAGCACCTGGCGGTCGGGGTACGAGCAGTACTTC.